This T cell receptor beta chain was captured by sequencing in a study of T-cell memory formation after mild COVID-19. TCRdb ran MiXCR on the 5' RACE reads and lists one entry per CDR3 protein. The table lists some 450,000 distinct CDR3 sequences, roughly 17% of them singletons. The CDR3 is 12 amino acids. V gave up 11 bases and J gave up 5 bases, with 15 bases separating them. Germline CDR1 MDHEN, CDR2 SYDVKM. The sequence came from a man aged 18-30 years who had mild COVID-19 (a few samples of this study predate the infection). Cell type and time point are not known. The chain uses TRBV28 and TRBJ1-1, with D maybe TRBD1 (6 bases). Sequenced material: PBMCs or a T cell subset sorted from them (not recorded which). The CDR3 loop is CAHGGRGTEAFF. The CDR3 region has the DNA TGTGCCCACGGGGGGCGGGGGACTGAAGCTTTCTTT.